The clone carrying this TCR beta chain was detected only once. What it recognizes is unknown. Despite likely unrecorded immune exposures, the donors were nominally healthy at the time of sampling. This specimen belongs to a study of cytomegalovirus exposure and HLA in healthy donors. PCR involved 60 Vbeta and 13 Jbeta primers. The method was immunoSEQ multiplex PCR; TCRdb's version includes in-frame clones alone and lacks a portion of them. Of about 130,000 clones listed, around 82% were seen once; the top ten hold approximately 1.2%. Study-level findings and limits: Across HLA loci, a later analysis found differing TCR association rates, with DRB1 most and HLA-C fewest.

The V and J ends lost 3 bases and 0 bases respectively, with 9 bases between them. The germline CDR1 and CDR2 sequences are MNHEY and SMNVEV (reference sequence). The CDR3 is made up of 15 amino acids. The chain employs TRBV27 and TRBJ1-3; D remains ambiguous. The sequencing input was PBMCs. This clonotype was obtained from a female donor in good health and CMV-seronegative. The DNA for the CDR3 is TGTGCCAGCAGTTTCCACAGCGGCTCTGGAAACACCATATATTTT. Its protein product is CASSFHSGSGNTIYF.